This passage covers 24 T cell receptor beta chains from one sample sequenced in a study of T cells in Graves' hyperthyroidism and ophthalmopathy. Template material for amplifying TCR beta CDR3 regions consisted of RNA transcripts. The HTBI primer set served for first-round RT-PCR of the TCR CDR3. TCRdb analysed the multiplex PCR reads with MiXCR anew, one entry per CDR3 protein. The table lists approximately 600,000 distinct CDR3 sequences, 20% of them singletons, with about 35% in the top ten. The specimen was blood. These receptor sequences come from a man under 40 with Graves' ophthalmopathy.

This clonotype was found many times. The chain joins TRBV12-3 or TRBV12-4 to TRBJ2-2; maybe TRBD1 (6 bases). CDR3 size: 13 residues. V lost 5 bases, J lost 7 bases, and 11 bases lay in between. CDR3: CASSPQGIGELFF. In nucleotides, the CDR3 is TGTGCCAGCAGTCCCCAGGGGATCGGGGAGCTGTTTTTT.

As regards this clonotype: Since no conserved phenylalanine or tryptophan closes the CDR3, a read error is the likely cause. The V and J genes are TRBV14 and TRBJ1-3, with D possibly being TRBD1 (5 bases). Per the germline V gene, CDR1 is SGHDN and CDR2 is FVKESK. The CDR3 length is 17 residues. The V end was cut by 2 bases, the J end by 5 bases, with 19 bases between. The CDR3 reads CASSQITGRGLRNTIYL. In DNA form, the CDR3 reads TGTGCCAGCAGCCAAATTACGGGACGGGGGTTAAGAAACACCATATATCTT.

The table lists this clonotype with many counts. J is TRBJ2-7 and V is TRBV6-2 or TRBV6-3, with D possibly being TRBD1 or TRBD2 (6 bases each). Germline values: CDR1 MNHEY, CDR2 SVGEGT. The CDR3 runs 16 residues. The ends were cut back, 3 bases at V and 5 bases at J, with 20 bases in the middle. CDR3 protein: CASSYIVSQGRHEQYF. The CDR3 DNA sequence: TGTGCCAGCAGTTATATTGTTTCGCAGGGGAGGCACGAGCAGTACTTC.

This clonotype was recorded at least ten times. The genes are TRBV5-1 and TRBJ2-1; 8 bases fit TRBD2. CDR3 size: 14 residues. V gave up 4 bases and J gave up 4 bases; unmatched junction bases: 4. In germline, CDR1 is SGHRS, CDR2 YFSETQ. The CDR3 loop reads CASSLKRGYNEQFF. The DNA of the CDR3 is TGCGCCAGCAGCCTAAAGCGGGGGTACAATGAGCAGTTCTTC.

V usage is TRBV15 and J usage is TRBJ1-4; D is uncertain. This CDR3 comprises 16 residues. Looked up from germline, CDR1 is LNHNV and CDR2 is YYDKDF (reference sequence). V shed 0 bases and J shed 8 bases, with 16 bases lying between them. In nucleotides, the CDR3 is TGTGCCACCAGCAGAGATCAGGTGCAAGGCGGGGAAAAACTGTTTTTT. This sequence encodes CATSRDQVQGGEKLFF.

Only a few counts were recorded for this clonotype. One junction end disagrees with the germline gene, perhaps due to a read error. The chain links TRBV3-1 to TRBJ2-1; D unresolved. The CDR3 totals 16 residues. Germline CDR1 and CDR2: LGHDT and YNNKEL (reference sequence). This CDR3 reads CASSQDDGPPVNEQSF. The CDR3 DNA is TGTGCCAGCAGCCAAGATGATGGCCCTCCCGTCAATGAGCAGTCCTTC.

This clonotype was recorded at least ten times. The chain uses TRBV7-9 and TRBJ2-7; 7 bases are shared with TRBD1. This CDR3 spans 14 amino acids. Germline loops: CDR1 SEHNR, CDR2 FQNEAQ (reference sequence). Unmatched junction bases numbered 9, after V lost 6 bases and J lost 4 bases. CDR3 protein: CASSFGQEWYEQYF. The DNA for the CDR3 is TGTGCCAGCAGTTTCGGACAGGAATGGTACGAGCAGTACTTC.

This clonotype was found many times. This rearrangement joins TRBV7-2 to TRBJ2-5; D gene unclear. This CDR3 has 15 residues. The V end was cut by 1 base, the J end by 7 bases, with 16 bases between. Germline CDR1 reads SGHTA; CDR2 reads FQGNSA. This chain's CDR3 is CASSLDVQVMRTQYF. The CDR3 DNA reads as TGTGCCAGCAGCTTAGATGTCCAGGTGATGCGGACCCAGTACTTC.

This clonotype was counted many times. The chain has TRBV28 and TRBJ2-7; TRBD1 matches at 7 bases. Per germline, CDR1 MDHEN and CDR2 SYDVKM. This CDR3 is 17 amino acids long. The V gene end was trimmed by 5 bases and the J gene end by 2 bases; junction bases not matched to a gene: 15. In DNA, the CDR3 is TGTGCCAGCAGTCCCTCCTACATGGGACAGCAAACCTACGAGCAGTACTTC. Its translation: CASSPSYMGQQTYEQYF.

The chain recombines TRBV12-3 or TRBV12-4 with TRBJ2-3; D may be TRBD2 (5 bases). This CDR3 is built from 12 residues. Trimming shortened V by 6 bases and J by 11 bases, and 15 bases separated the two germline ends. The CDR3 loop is CASSREGRGQYF. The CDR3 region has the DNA TGTGCCAGCAGCCGGGAAGGGCGAGGGCAGTATTTT.

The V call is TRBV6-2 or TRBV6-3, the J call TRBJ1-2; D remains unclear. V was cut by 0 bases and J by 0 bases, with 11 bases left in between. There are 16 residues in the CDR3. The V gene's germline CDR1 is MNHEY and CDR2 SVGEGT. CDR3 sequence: CASSYSKAPTNYGYTF. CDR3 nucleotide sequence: TGTGCCAGCAGTTACTCGAAGGCCCCAACTAACTATGGCTACACCTTC.

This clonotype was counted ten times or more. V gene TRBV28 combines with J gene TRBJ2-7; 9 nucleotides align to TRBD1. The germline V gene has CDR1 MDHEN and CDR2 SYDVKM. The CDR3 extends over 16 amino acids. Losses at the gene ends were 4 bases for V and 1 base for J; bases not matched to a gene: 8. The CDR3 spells CASSYPLGTGSYEQYF. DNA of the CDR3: TGTGCCAGCAGTTACCCTTTGGGGACAGGGTCCTACGAGCAGTACTTC.

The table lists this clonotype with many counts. CDR3 bases: TGTGCCACCCAAAGGGCGGGACAAGAGACCCAGTACTTC. Translation: CATQRAGQETQYF. The chain recombines TRBV2 with TRBJ2-5; D may be TRBD2 (6 bases). CDR3 length: 13 residues. Germline CDR1 reads SNHLY; CDR2 reads FYNNEI. The V end was cut by 10 bases, the J end by 2 bases, with 14 bases between.

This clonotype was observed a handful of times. CDR3 sequence reads: CASSRAGGSSYNEQFF. CDR3 nucleotides: TGCGCCAGCAGCCGAGCGGGAGGGTCCTCCTACAATGAGCAGTTCTTC. V and J are TRBV5-1 and TRBJ2-1; 10 bases are a match to TRBD2. The CDR3 is made up of 16 amino acids. V trimming: 4 bases; J trimming: 0 bases; junction bases outside the gene matches: 4. CDR1 SGHRS and CDR2 YFSETQ come from the germline V gene.

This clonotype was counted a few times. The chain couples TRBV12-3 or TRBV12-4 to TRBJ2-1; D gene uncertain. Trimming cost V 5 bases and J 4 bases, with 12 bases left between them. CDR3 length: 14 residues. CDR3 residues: CASSPTGQYNEQFF. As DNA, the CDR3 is TGTGCCAGCAGTCCCACGGGCCAATACAATGAGCAGTTCTTC.

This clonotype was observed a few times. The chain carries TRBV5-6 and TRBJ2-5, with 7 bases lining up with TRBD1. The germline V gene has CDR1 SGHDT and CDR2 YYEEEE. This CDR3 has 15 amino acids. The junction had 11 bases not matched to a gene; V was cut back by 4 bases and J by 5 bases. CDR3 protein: CASSPWTGHGETQYF. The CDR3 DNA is TGTGCCAGCAGCCCTTGGACAGGCCATGGGGAGACCCAGTACTTC.

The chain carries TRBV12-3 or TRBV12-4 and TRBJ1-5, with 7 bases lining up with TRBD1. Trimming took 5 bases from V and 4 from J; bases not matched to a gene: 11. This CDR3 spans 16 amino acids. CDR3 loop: CASSGYAGTVNQPQHF. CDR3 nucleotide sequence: TGTGCCAGCAGTGGGTACGCGGGGACAGTGAATCAGCCCCAGCATTTT.

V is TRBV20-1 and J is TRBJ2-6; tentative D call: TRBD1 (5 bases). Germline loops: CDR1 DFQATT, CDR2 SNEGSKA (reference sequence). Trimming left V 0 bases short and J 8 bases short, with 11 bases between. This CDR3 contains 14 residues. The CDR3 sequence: CSARDRRGTNVLTF. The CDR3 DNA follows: TGCAGTGCTAGAGATCGAAGGGGAACCAACGTCCTGACTTTC.

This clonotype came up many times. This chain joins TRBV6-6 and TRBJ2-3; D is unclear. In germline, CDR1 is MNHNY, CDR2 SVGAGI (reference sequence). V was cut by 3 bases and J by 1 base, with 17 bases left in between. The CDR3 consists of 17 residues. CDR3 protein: CASSYRLGLLGTDTQYF. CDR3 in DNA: TGTGCCAGCAGTTATCGATTAGGGCTGTTAGGCACAGATACGCAGTATTTT.

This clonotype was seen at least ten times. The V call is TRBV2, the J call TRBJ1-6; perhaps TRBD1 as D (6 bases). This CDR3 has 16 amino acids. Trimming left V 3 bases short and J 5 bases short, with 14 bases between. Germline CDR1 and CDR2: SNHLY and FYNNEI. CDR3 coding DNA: TGTGCCAGCAGTGAGGACGGGACACACAATAATTCACCCCTCCACTTT. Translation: CASSEDGTHNNSPLHF.

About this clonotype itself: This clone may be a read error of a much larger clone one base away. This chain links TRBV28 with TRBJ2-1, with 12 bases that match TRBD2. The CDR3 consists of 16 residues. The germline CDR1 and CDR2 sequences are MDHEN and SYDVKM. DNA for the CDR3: TGTGCCAGCAGTTCGCGGCGACTAGCGGGAGACAATAAGCAGTTCTTC. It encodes CASSSRRLAGDNKQFF.

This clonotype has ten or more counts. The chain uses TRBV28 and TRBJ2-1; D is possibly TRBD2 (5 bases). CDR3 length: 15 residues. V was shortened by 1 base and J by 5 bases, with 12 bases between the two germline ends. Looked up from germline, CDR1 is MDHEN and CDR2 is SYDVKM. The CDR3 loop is CASSLYRESHNEQFF. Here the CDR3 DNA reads TGTGCCAGCAGTTTATACCGGGAATCTCACAATGAGCAGTTCTTC.

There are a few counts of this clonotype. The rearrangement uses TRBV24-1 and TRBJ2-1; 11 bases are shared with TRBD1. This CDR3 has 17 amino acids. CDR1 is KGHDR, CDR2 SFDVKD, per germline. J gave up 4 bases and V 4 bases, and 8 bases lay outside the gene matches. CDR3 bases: TGTGCCACCAGTGACCCAGGGACAGGGGGTCAGTACAATGAGCAGTTCTTC. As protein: CATSDPGTGGQYNEQFF.

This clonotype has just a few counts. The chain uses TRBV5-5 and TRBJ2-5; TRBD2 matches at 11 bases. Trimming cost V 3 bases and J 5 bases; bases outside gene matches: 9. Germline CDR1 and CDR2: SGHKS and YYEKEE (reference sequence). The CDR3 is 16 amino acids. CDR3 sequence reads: CASSYLAGGPWETQYF. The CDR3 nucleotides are TGTGCCAGCAGCTATTTAGCGGGAGGGCCTTGGGAGACCCAGTACTTC.